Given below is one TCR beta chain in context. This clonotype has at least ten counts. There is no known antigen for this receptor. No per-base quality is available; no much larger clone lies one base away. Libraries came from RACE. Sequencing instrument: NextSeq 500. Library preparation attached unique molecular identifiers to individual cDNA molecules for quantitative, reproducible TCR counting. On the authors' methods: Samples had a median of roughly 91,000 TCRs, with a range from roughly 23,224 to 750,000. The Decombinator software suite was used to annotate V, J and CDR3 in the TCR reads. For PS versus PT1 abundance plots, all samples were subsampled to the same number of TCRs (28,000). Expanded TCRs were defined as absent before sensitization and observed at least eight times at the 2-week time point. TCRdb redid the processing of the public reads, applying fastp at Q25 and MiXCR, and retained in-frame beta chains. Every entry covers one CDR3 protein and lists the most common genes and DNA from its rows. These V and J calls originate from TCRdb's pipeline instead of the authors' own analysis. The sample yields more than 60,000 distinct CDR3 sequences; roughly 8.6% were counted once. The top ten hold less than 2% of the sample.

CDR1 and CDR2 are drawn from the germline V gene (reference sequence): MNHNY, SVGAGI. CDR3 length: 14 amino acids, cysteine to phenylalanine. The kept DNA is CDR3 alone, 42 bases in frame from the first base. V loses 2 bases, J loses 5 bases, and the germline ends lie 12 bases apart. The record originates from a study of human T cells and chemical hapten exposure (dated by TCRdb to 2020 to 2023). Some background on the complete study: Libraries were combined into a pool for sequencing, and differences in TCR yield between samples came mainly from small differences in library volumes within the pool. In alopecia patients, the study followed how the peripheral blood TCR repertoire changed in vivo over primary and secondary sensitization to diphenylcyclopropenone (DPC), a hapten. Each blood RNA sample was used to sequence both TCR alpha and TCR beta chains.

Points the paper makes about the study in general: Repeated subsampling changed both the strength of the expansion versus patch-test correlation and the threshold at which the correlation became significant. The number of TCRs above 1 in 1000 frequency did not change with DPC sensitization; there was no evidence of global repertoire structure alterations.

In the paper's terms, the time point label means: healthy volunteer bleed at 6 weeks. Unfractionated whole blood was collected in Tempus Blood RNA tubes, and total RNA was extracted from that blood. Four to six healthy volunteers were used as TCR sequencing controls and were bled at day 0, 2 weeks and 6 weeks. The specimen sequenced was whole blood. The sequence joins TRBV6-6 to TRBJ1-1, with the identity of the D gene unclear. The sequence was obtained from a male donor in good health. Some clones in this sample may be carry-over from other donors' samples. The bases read TGTGCCAGCAGTTACGCGGGAGTGTCAACTGAAGCTTTCTTT. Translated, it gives CASSYAGVSTEAFF.